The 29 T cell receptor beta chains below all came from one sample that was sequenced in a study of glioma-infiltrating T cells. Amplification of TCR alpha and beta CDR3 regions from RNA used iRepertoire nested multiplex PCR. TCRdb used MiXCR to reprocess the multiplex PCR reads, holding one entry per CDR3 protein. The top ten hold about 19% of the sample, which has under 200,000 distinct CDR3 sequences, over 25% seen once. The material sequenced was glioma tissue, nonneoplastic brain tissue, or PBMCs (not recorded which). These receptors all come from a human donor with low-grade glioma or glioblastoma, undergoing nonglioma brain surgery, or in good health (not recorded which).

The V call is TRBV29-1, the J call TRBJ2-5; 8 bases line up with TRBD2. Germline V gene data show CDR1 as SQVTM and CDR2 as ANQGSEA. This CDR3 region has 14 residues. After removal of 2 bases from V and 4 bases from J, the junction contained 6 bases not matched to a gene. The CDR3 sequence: CSVEWAGGLETQYF. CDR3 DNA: TGCAGCGTTGAATGGGCGGGAGGTCTAGAGACCCAGTACTTC.

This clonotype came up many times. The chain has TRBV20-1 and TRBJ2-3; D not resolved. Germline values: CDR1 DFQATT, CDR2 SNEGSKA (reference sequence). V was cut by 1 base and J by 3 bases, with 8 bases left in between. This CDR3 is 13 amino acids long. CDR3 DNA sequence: TGCAGTGCTAGAGTTAGTGAGACAGATACGCAGTATTTT. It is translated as CSARVSETDTQYF.

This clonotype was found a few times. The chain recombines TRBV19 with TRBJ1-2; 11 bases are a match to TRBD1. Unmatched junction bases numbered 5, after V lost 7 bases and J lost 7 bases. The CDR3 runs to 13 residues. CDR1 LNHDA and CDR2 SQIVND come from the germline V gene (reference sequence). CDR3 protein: CASTLGQGGGYTF. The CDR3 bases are TGTGCCAGTACCCTGGGACAGGGGGGTGGCTACACCTTC.

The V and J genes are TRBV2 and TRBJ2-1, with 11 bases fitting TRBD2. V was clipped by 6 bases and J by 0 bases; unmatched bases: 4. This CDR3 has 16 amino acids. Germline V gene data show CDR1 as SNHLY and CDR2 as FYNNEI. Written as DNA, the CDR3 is TGTGCCAGCAGCGGCGGGACTAGCGGCTCCTACAATGAGCAGTTCTTC. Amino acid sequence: CASSGGTSGSYNEQFF.

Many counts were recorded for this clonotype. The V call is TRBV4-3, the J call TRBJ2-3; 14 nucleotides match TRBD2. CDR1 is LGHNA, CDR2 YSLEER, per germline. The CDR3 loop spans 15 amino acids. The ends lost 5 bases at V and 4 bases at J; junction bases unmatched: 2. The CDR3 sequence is CASSATSGRADTQYF. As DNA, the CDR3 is TGCGCCAGCAGCGCGACTAGCGGGAGGGCAGATACGCAGTATTTT.

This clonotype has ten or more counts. This CDR3 is CASSLLAGGVNEQFF. The CDR3, as DNA: TGTGCCAGCAGTTTACTAGCGGGAGGCGTCAATGAGCAGTTCTTC. The gene calls are TRBV6-2 or TRBV6-3 and TRBJ2-1; 12 nucleotides match TRBD2. J lost 6 bases, V lost 4 bases, and 4 bases had no gene match. The CDR3 is 15 residues long. Germline loops: CDR1 MNHEY, CDR2 SVGEGT.

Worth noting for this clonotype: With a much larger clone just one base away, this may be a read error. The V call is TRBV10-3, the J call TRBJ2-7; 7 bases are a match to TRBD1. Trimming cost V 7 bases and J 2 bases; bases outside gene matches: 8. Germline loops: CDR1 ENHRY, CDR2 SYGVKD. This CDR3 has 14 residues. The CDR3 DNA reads TGTGCCATCAAAGGGCAGGGGGAGACCTACGAGCAGTACTTC. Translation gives CAIKGQGETYEQYF.

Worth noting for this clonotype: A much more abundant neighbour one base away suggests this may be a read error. The CDR3 protein is CATSDPTQEYGYTF. The CDR3 nucleotides read TGTGCCACCAGTGACCCGACTCAAGAGTATGGCTACACCTTC. The chain employs TRBV27 and TRBJ1-2; D not certain. This CDR3 comprises 14 residues. The germline V gene has CDR1 MNHEY and CDR2 SMNVEV (reference sequence).

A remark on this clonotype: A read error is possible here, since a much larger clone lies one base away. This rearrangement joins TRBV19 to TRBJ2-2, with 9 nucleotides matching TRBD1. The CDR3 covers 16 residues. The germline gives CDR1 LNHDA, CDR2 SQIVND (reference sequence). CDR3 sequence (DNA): TGTGTCAGTAGTATGGGGGACAGGGACCGCACCGGGGAGCTGTTTTTT. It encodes CVSSMGDRDRTGELFF.

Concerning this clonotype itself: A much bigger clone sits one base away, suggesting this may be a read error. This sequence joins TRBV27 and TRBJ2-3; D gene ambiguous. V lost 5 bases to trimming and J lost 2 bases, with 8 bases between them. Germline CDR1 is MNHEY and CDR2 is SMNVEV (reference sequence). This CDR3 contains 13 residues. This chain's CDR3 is CASSPENTDTQYF. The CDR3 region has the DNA TGTGCCAGCAGTCCTGAGAACACAGATACGCAGTATTTT.

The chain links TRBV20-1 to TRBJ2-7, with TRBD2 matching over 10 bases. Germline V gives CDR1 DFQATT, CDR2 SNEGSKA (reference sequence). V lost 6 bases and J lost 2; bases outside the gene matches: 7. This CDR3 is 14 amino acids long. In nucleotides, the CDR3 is TGCAGTGCAAAAATAGCGGGGGGTCCCTACGAGCAGTACTTC. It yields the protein CSAKIAGGPYEQYF.

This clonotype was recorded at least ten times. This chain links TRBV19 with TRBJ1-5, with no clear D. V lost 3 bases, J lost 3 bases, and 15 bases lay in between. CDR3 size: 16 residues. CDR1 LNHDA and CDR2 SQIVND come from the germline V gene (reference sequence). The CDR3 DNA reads TGTGCCAGTAGTATGAGTGGTCTGAACTACAATCAGCCCCAGCATTTT. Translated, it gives CASSMSGLNYNQPQHF.

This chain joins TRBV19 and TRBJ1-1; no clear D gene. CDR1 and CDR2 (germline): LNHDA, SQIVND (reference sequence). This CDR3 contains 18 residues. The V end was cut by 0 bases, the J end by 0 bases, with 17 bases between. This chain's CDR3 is CASSIDAESDCLNTEAFF. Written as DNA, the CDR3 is TGTGCCAGTAGTATAGATGCTGAATCGGACTGCCTGAACACTGAAGCTTTCTTT.

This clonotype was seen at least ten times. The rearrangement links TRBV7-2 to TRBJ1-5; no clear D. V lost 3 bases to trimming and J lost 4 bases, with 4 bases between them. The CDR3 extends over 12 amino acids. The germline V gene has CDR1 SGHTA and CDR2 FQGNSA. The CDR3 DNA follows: TGTGCCAGCAGCTTGGAGAATCAGCCCCAGCATTTT. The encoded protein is CASSLENQPQHF.

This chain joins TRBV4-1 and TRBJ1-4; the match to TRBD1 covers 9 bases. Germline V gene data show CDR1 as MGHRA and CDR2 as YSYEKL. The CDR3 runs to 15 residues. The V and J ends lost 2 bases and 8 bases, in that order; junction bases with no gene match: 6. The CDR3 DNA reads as TGCGCCAGCAGCCAATTGGCGGACAGGGGCGAAAAACTGTTTTTT. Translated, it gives CASSQLADRGEKLFF.

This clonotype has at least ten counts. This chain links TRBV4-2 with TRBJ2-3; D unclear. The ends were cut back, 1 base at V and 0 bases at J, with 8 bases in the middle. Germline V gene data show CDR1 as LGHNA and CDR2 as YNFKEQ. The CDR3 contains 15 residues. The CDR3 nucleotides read TGTGCCAGCAGCCAAGGGGTATCTAGCACAGATACGCAGTATTTT. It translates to CASSQGVSSTDTQYF.

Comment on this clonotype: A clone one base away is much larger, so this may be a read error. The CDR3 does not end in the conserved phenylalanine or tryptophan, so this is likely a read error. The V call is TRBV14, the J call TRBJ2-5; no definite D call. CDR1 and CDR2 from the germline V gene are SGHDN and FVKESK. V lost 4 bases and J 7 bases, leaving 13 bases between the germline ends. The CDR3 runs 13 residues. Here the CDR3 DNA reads TGTGCCAGCAGCCCAACGGGTGTCGGGACCCAGTACTTA. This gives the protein CASSPTGVGTQYL.

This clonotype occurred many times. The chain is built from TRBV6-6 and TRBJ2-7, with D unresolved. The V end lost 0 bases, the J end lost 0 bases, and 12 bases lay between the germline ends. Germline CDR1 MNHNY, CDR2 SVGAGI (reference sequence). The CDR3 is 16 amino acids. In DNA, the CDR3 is TGTGCCAGCAGTTACTCGGTGGGCGGCGTCTCCTACGAGCAGTACTTC. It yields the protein CASSYSVGGVSYEQYF.

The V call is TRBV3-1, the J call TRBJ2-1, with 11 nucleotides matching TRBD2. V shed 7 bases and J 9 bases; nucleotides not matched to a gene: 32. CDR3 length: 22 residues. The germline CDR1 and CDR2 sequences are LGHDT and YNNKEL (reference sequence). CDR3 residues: CASIPPLQIGSELAGDLSEQFF. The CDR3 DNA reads TGTGCCAGCATACCACCCCTCCAGATTGGTTCGGAACTAGCGGGAGATCTCTCTGAGCAGTTCTTC.

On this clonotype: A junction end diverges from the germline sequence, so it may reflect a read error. In DNA form, the CDR3 reads TGTGCCAGCAAAGACAGGGGAATATACACCGGGGATCTGTTTTTT. The encoded protein is CASKDRGIYTGDLFF. J is TRBJ2-2 and V is TRBV19, with 8 bases lining up with TRBD1. Germline V CDR1 and CDR2: LNHDA, SQIVND (reference sequence). The length of the CDR3 is 15 residues. Full variable domain (outside the CDR3, taken from reference TRBV19 and TRBJ2-2): DGGITQSPKYLFRKEGQNVTLSCEQNLNHDAMYWYRQDPGQGLRLIYYSQIVNDFQKGDIAEGYSVSREKKESFPLTVTSAQKNPTAFYLCASKDRGIYTGDLFFGEGSRLTVL.

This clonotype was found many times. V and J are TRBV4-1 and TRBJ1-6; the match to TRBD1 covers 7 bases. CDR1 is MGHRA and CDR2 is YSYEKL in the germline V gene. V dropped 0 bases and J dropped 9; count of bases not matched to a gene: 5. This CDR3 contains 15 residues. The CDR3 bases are TGCGCCAGCAGCCAAGAAGCAGGGGGACCTTCACCCCTCCACTTT. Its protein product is CASSQEAGGPSPLHF.

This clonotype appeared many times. CDR3 nucleotide sequence: TGCAGTGCTAGATACAGGTCTATGGGCGAGCAGTACTTC. Translating gives CSARYRSMGEQYF. The chain couples TRBV20-1 to TRBJ2-7, with D possibly TRBD1 on 5 matching bases. Germline V gives CDR1 DFQATT, CDR2 SNEGSKA (reference sequence). The CDR3 length is 13 residues. Deletions cut 2 bases from V and 6 bases from J, with 14 bases between.

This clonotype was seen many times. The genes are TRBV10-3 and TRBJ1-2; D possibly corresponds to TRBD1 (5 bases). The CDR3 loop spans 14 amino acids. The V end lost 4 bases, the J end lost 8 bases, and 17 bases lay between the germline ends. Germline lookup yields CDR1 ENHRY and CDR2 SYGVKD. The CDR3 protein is CAISAGTGASGYTF. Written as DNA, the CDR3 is TGTGCCATCAGTGCCGGGACGGGCGCTAGCGGCTACACCTTC.

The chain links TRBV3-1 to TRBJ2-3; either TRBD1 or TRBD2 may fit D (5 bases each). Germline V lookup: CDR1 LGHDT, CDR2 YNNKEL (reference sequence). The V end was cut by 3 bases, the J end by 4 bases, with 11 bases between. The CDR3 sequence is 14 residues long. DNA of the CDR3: TGTGCCAGCAGCCAGGTGGGGGTGGCAGATACGCAGTATTTT. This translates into CASSQVGVADTQYF.

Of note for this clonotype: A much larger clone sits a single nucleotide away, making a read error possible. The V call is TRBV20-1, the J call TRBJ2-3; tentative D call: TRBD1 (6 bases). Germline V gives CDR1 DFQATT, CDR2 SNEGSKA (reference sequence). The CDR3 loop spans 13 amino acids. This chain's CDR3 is CSALGGRTDTQYF. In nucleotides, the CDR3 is TGCAGCGCCCTAGGGGGAAGGACAGATACGCAGTATTTT.

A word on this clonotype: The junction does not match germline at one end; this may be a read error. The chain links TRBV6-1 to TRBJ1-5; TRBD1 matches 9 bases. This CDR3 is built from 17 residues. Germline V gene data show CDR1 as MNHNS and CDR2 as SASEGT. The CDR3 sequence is CASTHSLRQGGSQPQHF. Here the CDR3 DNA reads TGTGCTAGCACCCACTCGTTGAGACAGGGGGGAAGTCAGCCCCAGCATTTT.

The chain's CDR3 is CASSLSPGMGTDTQYF. CDR3 bases: TGTGCCAGCAGCTTATCCCCGGGAATGGGAACAGATACGCAGTATTTT. This chain uses TRBV11-2 with TRBJ2-3; tentative D call: TRBD2 (5 bases). The CDR3 has 16 amino acids. Per germline, CDR1 SGHAT and CDR2 FQNNGV. V lost 2 bases, J lost 3 bases, and 15 bases lay in between.

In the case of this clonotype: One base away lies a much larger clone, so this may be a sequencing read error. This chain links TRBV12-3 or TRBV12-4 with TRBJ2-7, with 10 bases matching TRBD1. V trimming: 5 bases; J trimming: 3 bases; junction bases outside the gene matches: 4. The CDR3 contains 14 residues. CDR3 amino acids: CASSTTGGHYEQYF. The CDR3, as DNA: TGTGCCAGCAGTACGACAGGGGGCCACTACGAGCAGTACTTC.

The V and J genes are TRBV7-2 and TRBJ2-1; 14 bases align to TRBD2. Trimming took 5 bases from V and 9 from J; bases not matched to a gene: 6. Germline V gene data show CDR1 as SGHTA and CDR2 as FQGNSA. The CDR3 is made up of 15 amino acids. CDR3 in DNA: TGTGCCAGCAGCCGACTAGCGGGAGGGGAGGGTGAGCAGTTCTTC. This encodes CASSRLAGGEGEQFF.